The rows below give T cell receptor beta chains drawn from one sample of a study of CD8 T cells in ankylosing spondylitis. One entry per CDR3 protein, called by TCRdb with MiXCR from the 5' RACE reads. The table has 200,000 to 250,000 distinct CDR3 sequences, roughly a tenth seen once. Sequenced sample: blood, either unsorted or a sorted T cell fraction (not recorded which). These receptors all stem from a male donor with ankylosing spondylitis or in good health (not recorded which). Both conserved end residues are part of each CDR3.

>TRBV2|TRBJ1-2
CASSEEQGLPYGYTF
>TRBV7-2|TRBJ1-1
CASSPREGVIAEAFF
>TRBV7-2|TRBJ2-4
CASSLLRPRFKNIQYF
>TRBV25-1|TRBJ1-2
CASSEGDTGVGYTF
>TRBV7-9|TRBJ2-1
CASSLSVGENEQFF
>TRBV20-1|TRBJ2-2
CSATQGAGELFF
>TRBV20-1|TRBJ2-1
CSARVSRESSNEQFF
>TRBV19|TRBJ2-7
CASSSSGTSGSLSSYEQYF
>TRBV12-3/TRBV12-4|TRBJ1-2
CASSQAILYGYTF
>TRBV7-9|TRBJ1-1
CASSFWTGGLDTEAFF
>TRBV7-8|TRBJ1-1
CASSPPPQPVNTEAFF
>TRBV29-1|TRBJ1-1
CSVLLRAAVNTEAFF
>TRBV27|TRBJ1-2
CASSLFSKSGQSYGYTF
>TRBV25-1|TRBJ2-1
CASSEFSWSSYNEQFF
>TRBV7-9|TRBJ2-5
CASSITVPGRQETQYF
>TRBV20-1|TRBJ2-5
CSASPSGGAAQETQYF
>TRBV19|TRBJ2-6
CASSILSLGANVLTF
>TRBV7-2|TRBJ2-3
CASSLGYHTDTQYF
>TRBV6-1|TRBJ1-2
CASRDRTGYGYTF
>TRBV5-1|TRBJ2-3
CASSPRGSGASRTDTQYF
>TRBV20-1|TRBJ2-1
CSARWTSNEQFF
>TRBV7-9|TRBJ2-3
CASSLGTGADTQYF
>TRBV6-1|TRBJ1-6
CASSEKDRLLGSPLHF
>TRBV4-2|TRBJ2-3
CASSQDLLYGDTQYF